This TCR beta chain was captured by sequencing in a study of CD8 T cells in ankylosing spondylitis. Researchers built TCR beta libraries using quantitative 5'-RACE with molecular barcodes. TCRdb analysed the 5' RACE reads with MiXCR anew, one entry per CDR3 protein. This table holds 450,000 to 550,000 distinct CDR3 sequences, approximately 5.3% found once. Study observations and caveats: In the blood and synovial fluid of reactive arthritis, some motif variants had been previously reported. Relatively scarce in peripheral blood, disease-linked clones were CD8+. Characteristic, it appeared, of ankylosing spondylitis blood was a TCR beta motif of eight highly homologous variants. Reports say disease-linked clones showed up significantly more in matched ankylosing spondylitis synovial fluid.

Trimming took 3 bases from V and 7 from J; bases not matched to a gene: 6. CDR3 length equals 13 residues. Germline V gene lookup returns CDR1 SGHKS and CDR2 YYEKEE (reference sequence). In its sample, this clonotype was seen many times. Its cognate antigen is unknown. The chain combines TRBV5-5 with TRBJ2-7; 8 bases fit TRBD1. Sequenced: blood, either unsorted or a sorted T cell fraction (not recorded which). The source is a male donor with ankylosing spondylitis. The CDR3 bases are TGTGCCAGCAGCTACTGGACAGGGTTGGAGCAGTACTTC. Translation: CASSYWTGLEQYF.